The present entry profiles one TCR beta chain with its context. The CDR3 contains 15 residues. V was shortened by 3 bases and J by 5 bases, with 14 bases between the two germline ends. Germline values: CDR1 SGHNT, CDR2 YYREEE (reference sequence). The sample originates from a study of cytomegalovirus exposure and HLA in healthy donors. Study overall: When 398 donors were genotyped, approximately 80% of them were found to fall in the Caucasian-associated ancestry cluster.

Those who donated were healthy bone marrow donors. PCR involved 60 Vbeta and 13 Jbeta primers. The assay was immunoSEQ multiplex PCR, and TCRdb's table has in-frame clones only and misses some. The table shows some 65,000 clones, with around four fifths occurring only once. The TCR sequence derives from a girl aged 10-17 years in good health and CMV-seropositive. Sequenced: PBMCs. This chain connects TRBV5-4 to TRBJ2-2, with a weak D call TRBD1 (6 bases). CDR3: CASSSQGFWTGELFF. CDR3 in DNA: TGTGCCAGCAGCTCACAGGGTTTTTGGACCGGGGAGCTGTTTTTT.